These 11 T cell receptor beta chains originate from one sample sequenced in a study of T cell responses to AZD1222 COVID-19 vaccine. Sequencing used immunoSEQ multiplex PCR; TCRdb keeps in-frame clones, though not all of them. This sample has roughly 90,000 clones; 75% to 90% occur once, and the top ten carry 2% to 2.5%. The sequenced sample was peripheral blood, obtained 28 days after the second AZD1222 dose. These receptors originate from an adult who received the AZD1222 COVID-19 vaccine.

The chain recombines TRBV4-2 with TRBJ1-2; 10 bases align to TRBD1. V lost 5 bases and J lost 6; bases outside the gene matches: 21. The germline V gene encodes CDR1 LGHNA and CDR2 YNFKEQ. The length of the CDR3 is 19 residues. In DNA, the CDR3 is TGTGCCAGCAGCACGAGCGCCCCGGACAGGGGGTTGAATAAAAATGGCTACACCTTC. It codes for CASSTSAPDRGLNKNGYTF.

This chain connects TRBV6-1 to TRBJ2-5, with 8 bases that match TRBD2. Trimming took 2 bases from V and 4 from J; bases not matched to a gene: 6. The CDR3 runs 15 residues. In germline, CDR1 is MNHNS, CDR2 SASEGT. CDR3 coding DNA: TGTGCCAGCAGTGAAAGCGGGAGTTCGTTAGAGACCCAGTACTTC. This sequence encodes CASSESGSSLETQYF.

This chain connects TRBV18 to TRBJ1-2; the D gene is possibly TRBD1 (6 bases). The CDR3 runs to 13 residues. Between the trimmed V and J ends, which lost 5 bases and 5 bases, there was a span of 12 bases. Germline V lookup: CDR1 KGHSH, CDR2 LQKENI. This CDR3 is CASSSTGSYGYTF. The CDR3 DNA reads as TGTGCCAGCTCATCGACAGGCAGTTATGGCTACACCTTC.

V is TRBV27 and J is TRBJ1-1; 9 positions agree with TRBD1. The CDR3 contains 15 residues. V lost 6 bases to trimming and J lost 1 base; unmatched junction nucleotides: 6. CDR1 is MNHEY and CDR2 is SMNVEV in the germline V gene (reference sequence). This CDR3 reads CASRKPGQGNTEAFF. The CDR3 nucleotides read TGTGCCAGCAGAAAACCGGGACAGGGGAACACTGAAGCTTTCTTT.

This clone occurred once. This chain joins TRBV18 and TRBJ1-6, with 8 bases that match TRBD1. Trimming removed 2 bases from V and 11 bases from J; junction bases left unmatched: 11. The CDR3 consists of 16 residues. CDR1 is KGHSH, CDR2 LQKENI, per germline. The CDR3 DNA sequence: TGTGCCAGCTCACCAGAGGACAGGGTGAATTGGGCACCCCTCCACTTT. This sequence encodes CASSPEDRVNWAPLHF.

The rearrangement joins TRBV9 to TRBJ2-1, with unresolved D. V dropped 3 bases and J dropped 0 bases, with 10 bases sitting between them. CDR1 and CDR2 from the germline V gene are SGDLS and YYNGEE. The CDR3 is 15 residues long. For the CDR3, the DNA is TGTGCCAGCAGCGCAAACCAAAACTCCTACAATGAGCAGTTCTTC. Its protein is CASSANQNSYNEQFF.

The rearrangement links TRBV9 to TRBJ1-4; D remains unclear. Germline CDR1 and CDR2: SGDLS and YYNGEE. The length of the CDR3 is 15 residues. V lost 0 bases and J lost 5, with 11 bases in between. CDR3: CASSVVGSPNEKLFF. The DNA for the CDR3 is TGTGCCAGCAGCGTAGTTGGCAGCCCAAATGAAAAACTGTTTTTT.

The V call is TRBV19, the J call TRBJ2-5; 8 positions match TRBD2. CDR3 length: 16 amino acids. J gave up 2 bases and V 6 bases, and 11 bases lay outside the gene matches. The germline V gene encodes CDR1 LNHDA and CDR2 SQIVND (reference sequence). The CDR3 DNA reads TGTGCCAGTAGCACCGGGAGGGGGGCGAAACAAGAGACCCAGTACTTC. Protein sequence: CASSTGRGAKQETQYF.

The rearrangement joins TRBV9 to TRBJ2-6; tentatively, D is TRBD1 or TRBD2 (5 bases each). CDR3 size: 15 residues. V lost 1 base, J lost 2 bases, and 7 bases lay in between. CDR1 SGDLS and CDR2 YYNGEE come from the germline V gene. The CDR3 nucleotides read TGTGCCAGCAGCGTACTGGGGGCTGGGGCCAACGTCCTGACTTTC. Amino acids: CASSVLGAGANVLTF.

The CDR3 loop reads CATSDDVRGTFNQPQHF. The CDR3, as DNA: TGTGCCACCAGTGACGACGTCAGGGGGACCTTCAATCAGCCCCAGCATTTT. The rearrangement links TRBV24-1 to TRBJ1-5; 7 nucleotides line up with TRBD1. Per the germline V gene, CDR1 is KGHDR and CDR2 is SFDVKD. The length of the CDR3 is 17 residues. V shed 4 bases, J shed 3 bases, and the junction held 11 bases outside the gene matches.

In its sample, this clone was seen once. The sample carries other DNA sequences with the same CDR3. The rearrangement links TRBV12-3 or TRBV12-4 to TRBJ2-5; D remains unclear. There are 11 residues in the CDR3. The V gene lost 3 bases and the J gene lost 5 bases, with 4 bases spanning the gap. The CDR3 here is CASSFGETQYF. The CDR3 region has the DNA TGTGCCAGCAGTTTCGGGGAGACCCAGTACTTC.